A selection of T cell receptor beta chains follows, all from one sample in a study of blood T cell repertoires in COVID-19. Data came from immunoSEQ multiplex PCR; TCRdb stores just in-frame clones and leaves some out. The sample has hundreds of thousands of clones, approximately 87% seen once. Input material: peripheral blood. Source of these receptors: a woman aged 35 to 49 who had recovered from COVID-19. Each CDR3 is given with its conserved first and last residue. The order of the fields is V gene, D gene, clone size, J gene, CDR3 DNA, CDR3 protein. D genes are given only for firm matches. Clone size is shown for a subset of rows, as once, few, many or a class of expanded clone.

V gene: TRBV5-3
D gene: .
clone size: .
J gene: TRBJ1-2
CDR3 DNA: TGTGCCAGAAGCCCGAAACAGGGTTTCAGTGGCTACACCTTC
CDR3 protein: CARSPKQGFSGYTF

V gene: TRBV7-2
D gene: .
clone size: .
J gene: TRBJ1-3
CDR3 DNA: TGTGCCAGCAGCTCCCAGGGGTTTTTGCGAAACACCATATATTTT
CDR3 protein: CASSSQGFLRNTIYF

V gene: TRBV6-1
D gene: TRBD1
clone size: .
J gene: TRBJ2-7
CDR3 DNA: TGTGCCAGCAGTGAAAGACAGGGGGCATGGAGTCAGTACTTC
CDR3 protein: CASSERQGAWSQYF

V gene: TRBV5-1
D gene: TRBD1
clone size: .
J gene: TRBJ2-7
CDR3 DNA: TGCGCCAGCAGCTCCCGGGACAGGCAAATCTCCTACGAGCAGTACTTC
CDR3 protein: CASSSRDRQISYEQYF

V gene: TRBV6-5
D gene: TRBD1
clone size: .
J gene: TRBJ1-1
CDR3 DNA: TGTGCCAGCGTGACAGGGGGCGCAAACACTGAAGCTTTCTTT
CDR3 protein: CASVTGGANTEAFF

V gene: TRBV19
D gene: .
clone size: few
J gene: TRBJ1-1
CDR3 DNA: TGTGCCAGTAGTATCCAGGGGTTCGGTAGACCTTTCTTT
CDR3 protein: CASSIQGFGRPFF

V gene: TRBV3-1/TRBV3-2
D gene: .
clone size: .
J gene: TRBJ1-3
CDR3 DNA: TGTGCCAGCAGCCAGGGGCTCGGAAACACCATATATTTT
CDR3 protein: CASSQGLGNTIYF

V gene: TRBV12-2
D gene: .
clone size: .
J gene: TRBJ2-1
CDR3 DNA: TGTGCAAGTCGCTTAGGCAACCGGGACAGGGCCTACAATGAGCAGTTCTTC
CDR3 protein: CASRLGNRDRAYNEQFF

V gene: TRBV19
D gene: .
clone size: .
J gene: TRBJ1-1
CDR3 DNA: TGTGCCAGTAGTATAGACGACTTGAACACTGAAGCTTTCTTT
CDR3 protein: CASSIDDLNTEAFF

V gene: TRBV6-5
D gene: TRBD1
clone size: .
J gene: TRBJ1-6
CDR3 DNA: TGTGCCAGCAGAGGGGGACAGGGGGCGCCCCCCCTCCACTTT
CDR3 protein: CASRGGQGAPPLHF

V gene: TRBV5-1
D gene: TRBD2
clone size: once
J gene: TRBJ2-3
CDR3 DNA: TGCGCCAGCAGCTTGGCTAGCGGGAGGACAGATACGCAGTATTTT
CDR3 protein: CASSLASGRTDTQYF

V gene: TRBV6-5
D gene: TRBD1
clone size: .
J gene: TRBJ2-1
CDR3 DNA: TGTGCCAGCAGTTACCCGACAGGGGGTTCTATGGATGAGCAGTTCTTC
CDR3 protein: CASSYPTGGSMDEQFF

V gene: TRBV27
D gene: .
clone size: .
J gene: TRBJ2-3
CDR3 DNA: TGTGCCAGCAGCCCTACAGGGAGCACAGATACGCAGTATTTT
CDR3 protein: CASSPTGSTDTQYF

V gene: TRBV5-1
D gene: .
clone size: .
J gene: TRBJ2-1
CDR3 DNA: TGCGCCAGCAGCTTGGCCCCAGGGACCTACAATGAGCAGTTCTTC
CDR3 protein: CASSLAPGTYNEQFF

V gene: TRBV5-4
D gene: .
clone size: .
J gene: TRBJ1-1
CDR3 DNA: TGTGCCAGCAGCTTGGGGAGGAACACTGAAGCTTTCTTT
CDR3 protein: CASSLGRNTEAFF

V gene: TRBV6-5
D gene: .
clone size: .
J gene: TRBJ2-7
CDR3 DNA: TGTGCCAGCAGGGGAGTAGATAAGTTGACCGAGCAGTACTTC
CDR3 protein: CASRGVDKLTEQYF

V gene: TRBV5-1
D gene: .
clone size: .
J gene: TRBJ2-7
CDR3 DNA: TGCGCCAGCAGCTTGGGGGGCAGGACCTACGAGCAGTACTTC
CDR3 protein: CASSLGGRTYEQYF

V gene: TRBV4-2
D gene: TRBD1
clone size: once
J gene: TRBJ2-2
CDR3 DNA: TGTGCCAGCAGCCAACCCGGGGAGACAGGGATCACCGGGGAGCTGTTTTTT
CDR3 protein: CASSQPGETGITGELFF

V gene: TRBV6-5
D gene: TRBD1
clone size: .
J gene: TRBJ1-2
CDR3 DNA: TGTGCCAGTGGACAGGGGAGCTATGGCTACACCTTC
CDR3 protein: CASGQGSYGYTF

V gene: TRBV7-2
D gene: .
clone size: .
J gene: TRBJ2-5
CDR3 DNA: TGTGCCAGCAGCTCCTCGACTGTACAAGAGACCCAGTACTTC
CDR3 protein: CASSSSTVQETQYF

V gene: TRBV12-1
D gene: .
clone size: .
J gene: TRBJ2-1
CDR3 DNA: TGTGCCAGCAGCTTCCTGCCGACTAGCGGGGATAATGAGCAGTTCTTC
CDR3 protein: CASSFLPTSGDNEQFF

V gene: TRBV6-2/TRBV6-3
D gene: TRBD1
clone size: .
J gene: TRBJ1-1
CDR3 DNA: TGTGCCAGCAGTTTCGGCGGACAGGGTAGGGGGAACACTGAAGCTTTCTTT
CDR3 protein: CASSFGGQGRGNTEAFF

V gene: TRBV18
D gene: TRBD1
clone size: .
J gene: TRBJ1-2
CDR3 DNA: TGTGCCAGCTCACCAGATTTACAGGGGGCCGGGGGCTACACCTTC
CDR3 protein: CASSPDLQGAGGYTF

V gene: TRBV6-5
D gene: TRBD1
clone size: .
J gene: TRBJ2-7
CDR3 DNA: TGTGCCGCCCGGCCGGGACAGGGATACGAGCAGTACTTC
CDR3 protein: CAARPGQGYEQYF

V gene: TRBV5-1
D gene: TRBD1
clone size: .
J gene: TRBJ1-5
CDR3 DNA: TGCGCCAGCAGCTCTGGGACAGGTGAACAGCCCCAGCATTTT
CDR3 protein: CASSSGTGEQPQHF

V gene: TRBV27
D gene: .
clone size: few
J gene: TRBJ2-1
CDR3 DNA: TGTGCCAGCAGTCCACATCCAGGGGCGAGTGAGCAGTTCTTC
CDR3 protein: CASSPHPGASEQFF

V gene: TRBV2
D gene: .
clone size: .
J gene: TRBJ2-7
CDR3 DNA: TGTGCCAGCACCGCGGGGAACTCCTACGAGCAGTACTTC
CDR3 protein: CASTAGNSYEQYF

V gene: TRBV4-3
D gene: .
clone size: .
J gene: TRBJ1-6
CDR3 DNA: TGCGCCAGCAGCCGCGAGGGACACCGACAAGGTTCACCCCTCCACTTT
CDR3 protein: CASSREGHRQGSPLHF

V gene: TRBV5-1
D gene: TRBD1
clone size: .
J gene: TRBJ2-7
CDR3 DNA: TGCGCCAGCAGAGTTGGGACAGGGGGGTTCTACGAGCAGTACTTC
CDR3 protein: CASRVGTGGFYEQYF

V gene: TRBV9
D gene: .
clone size: .
J gene: TRBJ1-1
CDR3 DNA: TGTGCCAGCAGCGTCGAACAGGTCTCAAACACTGAAGCTTTCTTT
CDR3 protein: CASSVEQVSNTEAFF

V gene: TRBV19
D gene: TRBD2
clone size: once
J gene: TRBJ2-1
CDR3 DNA: TGTGCCAGTAGTACGCCCGGACTAGCGGGGGAAAAGAATGAGCAGTTCTTC
CDR3 protein: CASSTPGLAGEKNEQFF

V gene: TRBV10-3
D gene: .
clone size: .
J gene: TRBJ2-5
CDR3 DNA: TGTGCCATCAGTGATCGCAGTGAGCGATCGGAGACCCAGTACTTC
CDR3 protein: CAISDRSERSETQYF

V gene: TRBV28
D gene: .
clone size: .
J gene: TRBJ2-7
CDR3 DNA: TGTGCCAGCAGTTCCCCCTCAGGGTACCACGAGCAGTACTTC
CDR3 protein: CASSSPSGYHEQYF

V gene: TRBV29-1
D gene: TRBD1
clone size: once
J gene: TRBJ2-5
CDR3 DNA: TGCAGCGCCCCCCAGCCCCAGGGGGCTGCCGAGACCCAGTACTTC
CDR3 protein: CSAPQPQGAAETQYF

V gene: TRBV30
D gene: .
clone size: .
J gene: TRBJ1-2
CDR3 DNA: TGTGCCTGGAGTGTATTTGCAGGGTATGGCTACACCTTC
CDR3 protein: CAWSVFAGYGYTF

V gene: TRBV7-9
D gene: .
clone size: .
J gene: TRBJ1-1
CDR3 DNA: TGTGCCAGCAGCTTATACCAAGGGGCCACTGAAGCTTTCTTT
CDR3 protein: CASSLYQGATEAFF

V gene: TRBV6-2/TRBV6-3
D gene: .
clone size: .
J gene: TRBJ1-1
CDR3 DNA: TGTGCCAGCAGTTACGCCGAAAATCTACCGAACACTGAAGCTTTCTTT
CDR3 protein: CASSYAENLPNTEAFF

V gene: TRBV10-3
D gene: TRBD2
clone size: .
J gene: TRBJ2-5
CDR3 DNA: TGTGCCATCAGTGATGGCGCTAGCGGGGGGCTGGGGCAGGAGACCCAGTACTTC
CDR3 protein: CAISDGASGGLGQETQYF

V gene: TRBV2
D gene: .
clone size: once
J gene: TRBJ2-5
CDR3 DNA: TGTGCCAGCAGTCCCCAGGGATCCCAAAGGGAGACCCAGTACTTC
CDR3 protein: CASSPQGSQRETQYF

V gene: TRBV7-9
D gene: .
clone size: .
J gene: TRBJ1-2
CDR3 DNA: TGTGCCAGCAGCTTATTAACAGGGTTCTATGGCTACACCTTC
CDR3 protein: CASSLLTGFYGYTF

V gene: TRBV6-1
D gene: TRBD2
clone size: .
J gene: TRBJ2-7
CDR3 DNA: TGTGCCAGCAGTGAAGTCGGGGGGGGCCTCTACGAGCAGTACTTC
CDR3 protein: CASSEVGGGLYEQYF

V gene: TRBV6-4
D gene: .
clone size: .
J gene: TRBJ1-1
CDR3 DNA: TGTGCCAGCAGTGAGGAGGTCGGGGGGTCCACTGAAGCTTTCTTT
CDR3 protein: CASSEEVGGSTEAFF

V gene: TRBV4-1
D gene: TRBD1
clone size: .
J gene: TRBJ2-2
CDR3 DNA: TGCGCCAGCAGCAAACGGGACAGGGGAGCGGACACCGGGGAGCTGTTTTTT
CDR3 protein: CASSKRDRGADTGELFF

V gene: TRBV5-1
D gene: TRBD1
clone size: .
J gene: TRBJ2-7
CDR3 DNA: TGCGCCAGCAGCCTCAGGGGACAGGGTAGTTACGAGCAGTACTTC
CDR3 protein: CASSLRGQGSYEQYF

V gene: TRBV5-8
D gene: TRBD1
clone size: .
J gene: TRBJ2-5
CDR3 DNA: TGTGCCAGCAGCTTGCCTCCGGGACAGGCAATAGTACGGCAAGAGACCCAGTACTTC
CDR3 protein: CASSLPPGQAIVRQETQYF

V gene: TRBV7-9
D gene: .
clone size: once
J gene: TRBJ1-6
CDR3 DNA: TGTGCCAGCAGCCCCCCGAGCTCGAGCGCCACGGGATCACCCCTCCACTTT
CDR3 protein: CASSPPSSSATGSPLHF

V gene: TRBV7-2
D gene: .
clone size: once
J gene: TRBJ1-6
CDR3 DNA: TGTGCCAGCAGCCCTGGACAGAGCTCCTATAATTCACCCCTCCACTTT
CDR3 protein: CASSPGQSSYNSPLHF

V gene: TRBV6-5
D gene: TRBD1
clone size: .
J gene: TRBJ1-2
CDR3 DNA: TGTGCCAGCAGGTTCCCGGGACAGTATGGCTACACCTTC
CDR3 protein: CASRFPGQYGYTF

V gene: TRBV7-2
D gene: .
clone size: .
J gene: TRBJ2-7
CDR3 DNA: TGTGCCAGCAGCTCACAGGCGAGCTACGAGCAGTACTTC
CDR3 protein: CASSSQASYEQYF

V gene: TRBV19
D gene: .
clone size: .
J gene: TRBJ2-1
CDR3 DNA: TGTGCCAGTAGTATGTTCCTTGAGAATGAGCAGTTCTTC
CDR3 protein: CASSMFLENEQFF

V gene: TRBV7-9
D gene: .
clone size: few
J gene: TRBJ1-1
CDR3 DNA: TGTGCCAGCAGCTTCAGGAAGAACACTGAAGCTTTCTTT
CDR3 protein: CASSFRKNTEAFF

V gene: TRBV6-5
D gene: TRBD1
clone size: few
J gene: TRBJ2-2
CDR3 DNA: TGTGCCAGCAGTCCGCGGACAGGTGGAACCGGGGAGCTGTTTTTT
CDR3 protein: CASSPRTGGTGELFF